One sample yielded the 29 T cell receptor beta chains listed below, sequenced in a study of CD8+ T cells in alopecia areata (dated by TCRdb to about 2018). Libraries were prepared through the immunoSEQ multiplex PCR assay. RNA was extracted from all samples and reverse transcribed into cDNA, which served as template for TCR sequencing. Imported from immuneACCESS, the table was reduced by TCRdb to in-frame sequences with V and J called. These copies leave out some clones; in studies compared against another copy, an unresolved V gene accounts for under half, and the cause of the remainder is not known. The sample records hundreds of thousands of clones, about two thirds of which are singletons. The ten top clones hold around 1.2% of the sample. The label giving this sample's time point can be read as: baseline before oral tofacitinib. The input for sequencing was CD4+ T cells sorted from blood, taken at week 0. These receptors came from a human donor with alopecia areata.

This clone was observed a few times. This CDR3 is also generated by other DNA sequences in the sample. The chain carries TRBV29-1 and TRBJ1-2, with TRBD1 matching over 7 bases. V lost 6 bases and J lost 3; bases outside the gene matches: 1. This CDR3 comprises 11 residues. The germline gives CDR1 SQVTM, CDR2 ANQGSEA. This CDR3 reads CSVGTDYGYTF. The CDR3 DNA reads TGCAGCGTCGGGACAGACTATGGCTACACCTTC.

The genes are TRBV7-6 and TRBJ2-7; D is unclear. V gave up 4 bases and J gave up 7 bases, with 14 bases separating them. This CDR3 has 13 amino acids. Germline assignment: CDR1 SGHVS and CDR2 FNYEAQ. In nucleotides, the CDR3 is TGTGCCAGCAGCTCGGCGTTCCGGGTTGAGCAGTACTTC. This translates into CASSSAFRVEQYF. Based on the CDR3 plus reference TRBV7-6 and TRBJ2-7, the full variable domain is GAGVSQSPRYKVTKRGQDVALRCDPISGHVSLYWYRQALGQGPEFLTYFNYEAQQDKSGLPNDRFSAERPEGSISTLTIQRTEQRDSAMYRCASSSAFRVEQYFGPGTRLTVT.

Of note for this clone: The junction differs from germline at one of its ends, possibly a read error. This chain links TRBV7-7 with TRBJ2-5, with 9 bases matching TRBD1. The V gene's germline CDR1 is SSHAT and CDR2 FNYEAQ (reference sequence). The CDR3 runs to 13 residues. The CDR3, as DNA: TGTGCTAGCAGCAGGGACAGGGTGGAGACCCAGTACTTC. Translating gives CASSRDRVETQYF.

The chain is built from TRBV19 and TRBJ1-5, with 11 bases lining up with TRBD1. Per germline, CDR1 LNHDA and CDR2 SQIVND (reference sequence). The CDR3 is 14 amino acids. After removal of 7 bases from V and 6 bases from J, the junction contained 5 bases not matched to a gene. CDR3 nucleotide sequence: TGTGCCAGTAACGGACAGGGGGCAGGTCAGCCCCAGCATTTT. Protein: CASNGQGAGQPQHF.

The chain employs TRBV2 and TRBJ2-3, with D maybe TRBD1 (6 bases). Germline V gene data show CDR1 as SNHLY and CDR2 as FYNNEI. Trimming removed 4 bases at V and 6 bases at J, with 14 bases between. The CDR3 extends over 14 amino acids. The CDR3 coding sequence is TGTGCCAGCAGTGGGGCAAGGGGGTTGGATACGCAGTATTTT. It translates to CASSGARGLDTQYF.

This rearrangement joins TRBV7-8 to TRBJ2-5, with unresolved D. Germline CDR1 is SGHVS and CDR2 is FQNEAQ. With 2 bases removed from V and 4 bases from J, the gap between germline ends came to 5 bases. CDR3 length equals 12 residues. The CDR3, as DNA: TGTGCCAGCAGCTTACCCCGAGAGACCCAGTACTTC. As protein: CASSLPRETQYF.

To note about this clone: The sample carries other DNA sequences with the same CDR3. V usage is TRBV6-6 and J usage is TRBJ1-2, with D unresolved. V lost 0 bases, J lost 3 bases, and 8 bases lay in between. Looked up from germline, CDR1 is MNHNY and CDR2 is SVGAGI (reference sequence). The CDR3 extends over 14 amino acids. CDR3 DNA sequence: TGTGCCAGCAGTTACTCGACTGGGGACTATGGCTACACCTTC. It is translated as CASSYSTGDYGYTF.

J is TRBJ1-6 and V is TRBV27; possibly TRBD1 for D (6 bases). Germline V gene sequence: CDR1 MNHEY, CDR2 SMNVEV (reference sequence). This CDR3 has 16 residues. V lost 4 bases to trimming and J lost 7 bases, with 17 bases between them. This chain's CDR3 is CASSSEFRGRNSPLHF. The CDR3 bases are TGTGCCAGCAGTTCCGAATTCAGGGGAAGGAATTCACCCCTCCACTTT.

This clone was seen a handful of times. The J gene is TRBJ1-2, the V gene TRBV9; the D gene is possibly TRBD1 (5 bases). The CDR3 is 17 amino acids. Germline CDR1 is SGDLS and CDR2 is YYNGEE. V dropped 2 bases and J dropped 6 bases, with 23 bases sitting between them. CDR3 nucleotide sequence: TGTGCCAGCAGCGTTCTGGGCGTAGGGACCGCCGCCAATGGCTACACCTTC. Protein product: CASSVLGVGTAANGYTF.

This clone has just a few counts. This sequence joins TRBV29-1 and TRBJ2-3; no definite D call. The germline V and J ends were trimmed by 6 bases and 4 bases, with 8 bases remaining between them. CDR1 is SQVTM, CDR2 ANQGSEA, per germline. The CDR3 length is 11 residues. The CDR3 DNA reads TGCAGCGTCCAGATCGCAGATACGCAGTATTTT. It yields the protein CSVQIADTQYF.

The V call is TRBV30, the J call TRBJ2-2, with D perhaps matching TRBD1 or TRBD2 (5 bases each). This CDR3 contains 12 residues. The germline V gene encodes CDR1 GTSNPN and CDR2 SVGIG (reference sequence). V was clipped by 3 bases and J by 5 bases, with 7 bases between them. The CDR3 loop reads CAWRGDTGELFF. The CDR3 bases are TGTGCCTGGAGGGGGGATACCGGGGAGCTGTTTTTT.

This chain connects TRBV29-1 to TRBJ1-4, with D uncertain. The CDR3 has 15 amino acids. The V gene's germline CDR1 is SQVTM and CDR2 ANQGSEA. The germline V and J ends were trimmed by 1 base and 8 bases, with 17 bases remaining between them. The CDR3 sequence is CSVEGSSGSYEKLFF. DNA of the CDR3: TGCAGCGTTGAAGGTTCCAGCGGGTCCTACGAAAAACTGTTTTTT.

J is TRBJ2-1 and V is TRBV6-1; D not resolved. Trimming pared 4 bases from V and 4 bases from J, leaving 17 bases between. This CDR3 contains 16 residues. CDR1 is MNHNS, CDR2 SASEGT, per germline. CDR3 protein: CASSGGSNYLYNEQFF. The DNA of the CDR3 is TGTGCCAGCAGTGGAGGATCAAACTACCTTTACAATGAGCAGTTCTTC.

The J gene is TRBJ1-1, the V gene TRBV6-5; D is uncertain. The V end lost 2 bases, the J end lost 6 bases, and 4 bases lay between the germline ends. Germline V CDR1 and CDR2: MNHEY, SVGAGI. The CDR3 contains 11 residues. The CDR3 nucleotides are TGTGCCAGCAGTTACGGCCCTGAAGCTTTCTTT. Its translation: CASSYGPEAFF.

This chain uses TRBV29-1 with TRBJ2-1; weak D call: TRBD2 (6 bases). CDR3 length: 15 amino acids. The V and J ends lost 6 bases and 4 bases respectively, with 19 bases between them. Germline CDR1 reads SQVTM; CDR2 reads ANQGSEA. The CDR3 DNA follows: TGCAGCGTACTTCGGGACTCCCTTTTATACAATGAGCAGTTCTTC. It specifies CSVLRDSLLYNEQFF.

The chain carries TRBV15 and TRBJ1-5, with a weak D call TRBD1 (5 bases). Germline V gives CDR1 LNHNV, CDR2 YYDKDF (reference sequence). The CDR3 runs to 15 residues. V dropped 2 bases and J dropped 0 bases, with 8 bases sitting between them. The CDR3 spells CATSRQRGSNQPQHF. CDR3 nucleotides: TGTGCCACCAGCAGACAAAGGGGTAGCAATCAGCCCCAGCATTTT. Full variable domain (rest looked up from reference TRBV15 and TRBJ1-5): DAMVIQNPRYQVTQFGKPVTLSCSQTLNHNVMYWYQQKSSQAPKLLFHYYDKDFNNEADTPDNFQSRRPNTSFCFLDIRSPGLGDTAMYLCATSRQRGSNQPQHFGDGTRLSIL.

V usage is TRBV29-1 and J usage is TRBJ2-1, with 7 bases fitting TRBD2. V shed 6 bases and J 15 bases; nucleotides not matched to a gene: 20. Germline-derived CDR1 and CDR2 are SQVTM and ANQGSEA. This CDR3 has 14 residues. The CDR3 protein is CSVDPGLHSPGGFF. The CDR3 DNA reads as TGCAGCGTGGATCCGGGACTACATTCCCCGGGGGGGTTCTTC.

This sequence joins TRBV7-9 and TRBJ2-3, with 9 nucleotides matching TRBD1. V shed 4 bases, J shed 1 base, and the junction held 0 bases outside the gene matches. Germline V gene sequence: CDR1 SEHNR, CDR2 FQNEAQ (reference sequence). The CDR3 runs 14 residues. The CDR3 here is CASSWDRGTDTQYF. CDR3 in DNA: TGTGCCAGCAGCTGGGACAGGGGCACAGATACGCAGTATTTT.

V and J are TRBV30 and TRBJ2-7; no clear D. Trimming took off 2 bases at V and 11 bases at J, with 22 bases between the two ends. The germline V gene has CDR1 GTSNPN and CDR2 SVGIG (reference sequence). The CDR3 is 14 amino acids. The CDR3 loop reads CAWSSVVTDPPKYF. DNA for the CDR3: TGTGCCTGGAGTAGTGTAGTAACAGATCCACCTAAGTACTTC.

The chain uses TRBV30 and TRBJ1-2; D possibly corresponds to TRBD1 (5 bases). Per the germline V gene, CDR1 is GTSNPN and CDR2 is SVGIG (reference sequence). The CDR3 loop spans 12 amino acids. V was shortened by 1 base and J by 3 bases, with 6 bases between the two germline ends. The CDR3 spells CAWSGGDYGYTF. DNA for the CDR3: TGTGCCTGGAGTGGAGGGGACTATGGCTACACCTTC.

The rearrangement uses TRBV6-5 and TRBJ2-4; TRBD1 matches 8 bases. V dropped 5 bases and J dropped 8; count of bases not matched to a gene: 11. The CDR3 runs 15 residues. Germline V gene sequence: CDR1 MNHEY, CDR2 SVGAGI. The chain's CDR3 is CASSPGQGLGDIQYF. The CDR3 region has the DNA TGTGCCAGCAGTCCCGGACAGGGCTTAGGGGACATTCAGTACTTC.

The chain uses TRBV7-2 and TRBJ1-2; 10 bases match TRBD1. Germline lookup yields CDR1 SGHTA and CDR2 FQGNSA. This CDR3 region has 14 residues. V was clipped by 6 bases and J by 7 bases; unmatched bases: 8. The DNA for the CDR3 is TGTGCCAGCAGAAATAGACAGGGGGCCGGTGGCTACACCTTC. Its translation: CASRNRQGAGGYTF.

The rearrangement links TRBV30 to TRBJ1-2; 7 bases are shared with TRBD1. The trim removed 2 bases at V and 4 bases at J, leaving 7 bases unmatched. This CDR3 comprises 14 residues. From germline, CDR1 is GTSNPN and CDR2 SVGIG (reference sequence). The CDR3 spells CAWSQVGTVYGYTF. CDR3 bases: TGTGCCTGGAGTCAAGTTGGGACAGTCTATGGCTACACCTTC.

The V gene is TRBV30, the J gene TRBJ2-1, with 9 bases that match TRBD1. This CDR3 contains 17 residues. The trim removed 0 bases at V and 5 bases at J, leaving 11 bases unmatched. Germline V gene lookup returns CDR1 GTSNPN and CDR2 SVGIG (reference sequence). The CDR3 sequence is CAWSVLGTGRRHNEQFF. The CDR3 nucleotides are TGTGCCTGGAGTGTACTTGGGACAGGGAGAAGGCACAATGAGCAGTTCTTC. The full variable domain, rest sourced from reference TRBV30 and TRBJ2-1, is SQTIHQWPATLVQPVGSPLSLECTVEGTSNPNLYWYRQAAGRGLQLLFYSVGIGQISSEVPQNLSASRPQDRQFILSSKKLLLSDSGFYLCAWSVLGTGRRHNEQFFGPGTRLTVL.

The chain has TRBV5-1 and TRBJ2-5; no firm D call. V was shortened by 4 bases and J by 5 bases, with 12 bases between the two germline ends. CDR1 and CDR2 from the germline V gene are SGHRS and YFSETQ. The CDR3 runs to 13 residues. The CDR3 bases are TGCGCCAGCAGCGCCGGAATGCGGGAGACCCAGTACTTC. This codes for CASSAGMRETQYF.

The V gene is TRBV29-1, the J gene TRBJ2-1; D gene unclear. This CDR3 has 13 amino acids. Germline V CDR1 and CDR2: SQVTM, ANQGSEA. V shed 3 bases and J shed 7 bases, with 13 bases lying between them. CDR3 in DNA: TGCAGCGTTGATAGGTCAAAAAGGAATGAGCAGTTCTTC. Protein: CSVDRSKRNEQFF.

In its sample, this clone was seen once. The chain joins TRBV19 to TRBJ1-6, with D perhaps TRBD1 (5 bases). Germline CDR1 reads LNHDA; CDR2 reads SQIVND (reference sequence). V lost 6 bases and J 9 bases, leaving 18 bases between the germline ends. This CDR3 has 15 residues. CDR3 in DNA: TGTGCCAGTAGATCGCCGCAAGGGGCAGCTTCACCCCTCCACTTT. This gives the protein CASRSPQGAASPLHF.

The gene calls are TRBV7-8 and TRBJ2-3, with 8 positions matching TRBD1. There are 16 residues in the CDR3. The V gene end was trimmed by 1 base and the J gene end by 0 bases; junction bases not matched to a gene: 3. Germline-derived CDR1 and CDR2 are SGHVS and FQNEAQ. Here the CDR3 DNA reads TGTGCCAGCAGCTTAGTGGACAGGGCGAGCACAGATACGCAGTATTTT. Amino acids: CASSLVDRASTDTQYF.

This clone was detected only a few times. This rearrangement joins TRBV4-3 to TRBJ2-1, with D tentatively TRBD1 or TRBD2 (7 bases each). Trimming shortened V by 3 bases and J by 7 bases, and 22 bases separated the two germline ends. This CDR3 contains 17 residues. Germline-derived CDR1 and CDR2 are LGHNA and YSLEER. The CDR3, as DNA: TGCGCCAGCAGCCAGGCCGCAGGGGGAGGGGGCAATAATGAGCAGTTCTTC. It specifies CASSQAAGGGGNNEQFF.